The next 22 T cell receptor beta chains were all read from a single sample in a study of blood T cells in healthy people across ages. The second PCR ran about 6 to 11 cycles with a sample-barcoded 5' primer and J-beta primers. TCRdb re-derived calls from the 5' RACE reads in MiXCR, one entry per CDR3 protein. In the table there are more than 500,000 distinct CDR3 sequences, roughly a quarter of which are singletons. Separately, the same data were catalogued under a study of T cells of mothers and their children.

Source material: blood. The origin of the receptors is a boy aged 2 to 10 in good health.

This clonotype was found many times. The rearrangement uses TRBV12-3 or TRBV12-4 and TRBJ1-4; D may be TRBD1 (5 bases). The CDR3 runs 13 residues. Trimming left V 5 bases short and J 11 bases short, with 15 bases between. The CDR3 protein is CASSPFQGGKLFF. The CDR3 DNA is TGTGCCAGCAGTCCTTTTCAGGGCGGCAAACTGTTTTTT.

In this sample, this clonotype turned up a few times. The chain joins TRBV4-3 to TRBJ2-1; weak D call: TRBD2 (6 bases). In germline, CDR1 is LGHNA, CDR2 YSLEER. The CDR3 sequence is 17 residues long. Trimming cost V 0 bases and J 0 bases, with 12 bases left between them. The CDR3 loop is CASSQDGLGSSYNEQFF. The CDR3 DNA reads as TGCGCCAGCAGCCAAGATGGGCTCGGGAGCTCCTACAATGAGCAGTTCTTC.

This clonotype was counted only a few times. The V gene is TRBV29-1, the J gene TRBJ2-5; D gene unclear. The end of the DNA is better explained by TRBJ2-1, so the J call may be wrong. Germline V CDR1 and CDR2: SQVTM, ANQGSEA. The CDR3 is made up of 13 amino acids. Written as DNA, the CDR3 is TGCAGCGTTGAAAACTCCCTGGGTCAGCCCCAGTTCTTC. Translation: CSVENSLGQPQFF.

This clonotype was detected only a few times. The rearrangement links TRBV25-1 to TRBJ2-5, with a tentative D call TRBD1 (5 bases). V was clipped by 3 bases and J by 3 bases, with 11 bases between them. Per the germline V gene, CDR1 is MGHDK and CDR2 is SYGVNS. There are 14 residues in the CDR3. The CDR3 reads CASSETWTKETQYF. In DNA, the CDR3 is TGTGCCAGCAGTGAGACCTGGACAAAAGAGACCCAGTACTTC. The full variable domain, rest sourced from reference TRBV25-1 and TRBJ2-5, is EADIYQTPRYLVIGTGKKITLECSQTMGHDKMYWYQQDPGMELHLIHYSYGVNSTEKGDLSSESTVSRIRTEHFPLTLESARPSHTSQYLCASSETWTKETQYFGPGTRLLVL.

V is TRBV12-3 or TRBV12-4 and J is TRBJ1-1, with D possibly being TRBD1 (5 bases). With 2 bases removed from V and 5 bases from J, the gap between germline ends came to 12 bases. This CDR3 is 14 amino acids long. The CDR3 region is CASSLQGLRTEAFF. The CDR3 DNA follows: TGTGCCAGCAGTTTACAGGGTTTAAGGACTGAAGCTTTCTTT.

This clonotype was seen more than once but under ten times. The chain employs TRBV29-1 and TRBJ2-6; D call uncertain. The germline gives CDR1 SQVTM, CDR2 ANQGSEA. V lost 1 base and J lost 4, with 8 bases in between. There are 14 residues in the CDR3. The CDR3 region has the DNA TGCAGCGTTGAAGGTCCAAAAGGGGCCAACGTCCTGACTTTC. Residues: CSVEGPKGANVLTF.

V usage is TRBV15 and J usage is TRBJ2-3; D tentatively reads TRBD1 or TRBD2 (5 bases each). The length of the CDR3 is 12 residues. Germline CDR1 LNHNV, CDR2 YYDKDF (reference sequence). Trimming removed 2 bases from V and 9 bases from J, with 9 bases in between. The CDR3 bases are TGTGCCACCAGCAGATGGGGGATCACGCAGTATTTT. Amino acids: CATSRWGITQYF.

V and J are TRBV20-1 and TRBJ2-7; TRBD2 aligns across 13 bases. With 0 bases clipped from V and 7 bases from J, the junction kept 9 bases outside the gene matches. Per the germline V gene, CDR1 is DFQATT and CDR2 is SNEGSKA (reference sequence). CDR3 length equals 16 residues. The CDR3 spells CSARDLPGTSGDEQYF. CDR3 sequence (DNA): TGCAGTGCTAGAGACCTCCCCGGGACTAGCGGGGATGAGCAGTACTTC.

The chain recombines TRBV15 with TRBJ1-2; 8 positions agree with TRBD1. Germline V gives CDR1 LNHNV, CDR2 YYDKDF (reference sequence). V was pared by 5 bases and J by 7 bases, with 9 bases of the junction left unmatched. The CDR3 consists of 14 residues. In DNA form, the CDR3 reads TGTGCCACCAGCCAAGACAGGGGCGCGGGTGGCTACACCTTC. It specifies CATSQDRGAGGYTF.

V and J are TRBV7-3 and TRBJ2-1, with 7 bases lining up with TRBD2. This CDR3 has 14 residues. V lost 4 bases, J lost 4 bases, and 4 bases stayed unmatched. Germline V gene lookup returns CDR1 SGHTA and CDR2 FQGTGA. This chain's CDR3 is CASSWGGRYNEQFF. For the CDR3, the DNA is TGTGCCAGCAGCTGGGGGGGTCGTTACAATGAGCAGTTCTTC.

This clonotype was seen repeatedly, ten times or more. V usage is TRBV10-3 and J usage is TRBJ2-7; 7 nucleotides match TRBD2. With 10 bases clipped from V and 8 bases from J, the junction kept 14 bases outside the gene matches. Germline CDR1 and CDR2: ENHRY and SYGVKD. The CDR3 totals 13 residues. This CDR3 is CATSPGGSRQQYF. DNA for the CDR3: TGTGCCACCTCGCCGGGAGGCAGTAGGCAGCAGTACTTC.

This clonotype was observed once. The chain joins TRBV12-3 or TRBV12-4 to TRBJ2-1; D ambiguous. CDR3 length: 12 residues. Trimming cost V 5 bases and J 5 bases, with 7 bases left between them. CDR3 sequence reads: CASSTPNNEQFF. Here the CDR3 DNA reads TGTGCCAGCAGTACCCCAAACAATGAGCAGTTCTTC.

The chain is built from TRBV6-1 and TRBJ1-2; D is unclear. Germline V gene lookup returns CDR1 MNHNS and CDR2 SASEGT. This CDR3 is 14 amino acids long. The ends were cut back, 6 bases at V and 3 bases at J, with 14 bases in the middle. CDR3 loop: CASSRRRGDYGYTF. DNA of the CDR3: TGTGCCAGCAGCCGTAGACGCGGGGACTATGGCTACACCTTC.

At least ten counts were recorded for this clonotype. This chain links TRBV12-3 or TRBV12-4 with TRBJ1-5, with 8 bases identical to TRBD1. The length of the CDR3 is 14 residues. The V and J ends lost 2 bases and 3 bases, in that order; junction bases with no gene match: 0. CDR3 protein: CASSLQGANQPQHF. The CDR3 coding sequence is TGTGCCAGCAGTTTACAGGGGGCCAATCAGCCCCAGCATTTT.

This chain joins TRBV27 and TRBJ2-3; D uncertain. Trimming pared 3 bases from V and 0 bases from J, leaving 16 bases between. CDR3 length equals 17 residues. Germline V gene sequence: CDR1 MNHEY, CDR2 SMNVEV (reference sequence). This chain's CDR3 is CASSFQYPTGSTDTQYF. The CDR3 DNA sequence: TGTGCCAGCAGTTTCCAATACCCGACCGGGAGCACAGATACGCAGTATTTT.

The V gene is TRBV12-3 or TRBV12-4, the J gene TRBJ2-3, with D possibly TRBD2 on 6 matching bases. CDR3 length: 14 residues. V was pared by 2 bases and J by 5 bases, with 11 bases between. The chain's CDR3 is CASSLMSGGDTQYF. CDR3 DNA: TGTGCCAGCAGTTTAATGTCCGGGGGAGATACGCAGTATTTT.

This clonotype was detected only a few times. The V gene is TRBV7-9, the J gene TRBJ1-3; 10 bases are shared with TRBD1. The germline V gene encodes CDR1 SEHNR and CDR2 FQNEAQ (reference sequence). The CDR3 contains 17 residues. Unmatched junction bases numbered 7, after V lost 3 bases and J lost 2 bases. CDR3 bases: TGTGCCAGCAGCTTGACAGGGGGCGATTTACCTGGAAACACCATATATTTT. It yields the protein CASSLTGGDLPGNTIYF.

The V call is TRBV30, the J call TRBJ2-5; D unresolved. The V end lost 3 bases, the J end lost 2 bases, and 10 bases lay between the germline ends. In germline, CDR1 is GTSNPN, CDR2 SVGIG (reference sequence). The CDR3 covers 13 residues. The CDR3 region has the DNA TGTGCCTGGAGCGTACAGCTTCAAGAGACCCAGTACTTC. Its protein is CAWSVQLQETQYF. Full variable domain (missing parts from reference TRBV30 and TRBJ2-5): SQTIHQWPATLVQPVGSPLSLECTVEGTSNPNLYWYRQAAGRGLQLLFYSVGIGQISSEVPQNLSASRPQDRQFILSSKKLLLSDSGFYLCAWSVQLQETQYFGPGTRLLVL.

This clonotype was observed a single time. The chain uses TRBV5-4 and TRBJ2-4; D is possibly TRBD1 or TRBD2 (5 bases each). Germline values: CDR1 SGHNT, CDR2 YYREEE (reference sequence). The CDR3 is 13 amino acids. Between the trimmed V and J ends, which lost 2 bases and 8 bases, there was a span of 11 bases. Here the CDR3 reads CASSLRGVDIQYF. The CDR3 DNA reads TGTGCCAGCAGCTTAAGGGGAGTGGACATTCAGTACTTC.

This chain joins TRBV2 and TRBJ1-3; D might be TRBD1 (5 bases). The CDR3 runs to 15 residues. CDR1 and CDR2 from the germline V gene are SNHLY and FYNNEI. V was pared by 6 bases and J by 0 bases, with 12 bases between. CDR3 sequence: CASSGRQFSGNTIYF. The CDR3, as DNA: TGTGCCAGCAGCGGTCGACAGTTCTCTGGAAACACCATATATTTT.

The chain joins TRBV7-8 to TRBJ2-5; D unresolved. The germline CDR1 and CDR2 sequences are SGHVS and FQNEAQ. CDR3 length: 15 amino acids. V lost 1 base to trimming and J lost 4 bases, with 13 bases between them. The chain's CDR3 is CASSLELGDVETQYF. The CDR3 nucleotides read TGTGCCAGCAGCTTAGAGTTAGGAGATGTAGAGACCCAGTACTTC.

V is TRBV20-1 and J is TRBJ2-2; TRBD1 matches at 7 bases. CDR1 and CDR2 from the germline V gene are DFQATT and SNEGSKA (reference sequence). The CDR3 is made up of 15 amino acids. V shed 1 base, J shed 4 bases, and the junction held 6 bases outside the gene matches. Here the CDR3 reads CSARAETGLTGELFF. CDR3 nucleotide sequence: TGCAGTGCTAGAGCAGAGACAGGGCTCACCGGGGAGCTGTTTTTT.